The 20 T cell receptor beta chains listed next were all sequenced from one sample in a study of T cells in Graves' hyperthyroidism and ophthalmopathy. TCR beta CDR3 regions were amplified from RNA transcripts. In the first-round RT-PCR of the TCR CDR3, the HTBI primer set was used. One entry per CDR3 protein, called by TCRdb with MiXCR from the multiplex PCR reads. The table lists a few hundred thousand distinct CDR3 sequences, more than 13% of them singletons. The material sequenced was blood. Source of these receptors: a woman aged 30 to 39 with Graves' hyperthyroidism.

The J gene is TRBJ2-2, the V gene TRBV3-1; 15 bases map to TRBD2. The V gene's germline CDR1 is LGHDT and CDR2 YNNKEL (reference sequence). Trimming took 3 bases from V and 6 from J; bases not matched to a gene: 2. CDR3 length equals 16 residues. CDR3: CASSHGTSGRSGELFF. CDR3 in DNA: TGTGCCAGCAGCCATGGGACTAGCGGGAGGTCCGGGGAGCTGTTTTTT.

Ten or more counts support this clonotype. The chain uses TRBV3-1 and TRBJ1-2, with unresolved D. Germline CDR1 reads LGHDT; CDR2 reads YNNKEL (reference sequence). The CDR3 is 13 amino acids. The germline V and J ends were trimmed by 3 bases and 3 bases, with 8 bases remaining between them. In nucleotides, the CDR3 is TGTGCCAGCAGCCACGACATAGACTATGGCTACACCTTC. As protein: CASSHDIDYGYTF.

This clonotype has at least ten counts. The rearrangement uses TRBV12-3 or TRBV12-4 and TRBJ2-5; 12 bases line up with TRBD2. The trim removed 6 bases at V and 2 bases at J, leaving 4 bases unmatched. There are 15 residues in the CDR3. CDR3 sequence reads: CASRLGLAGQETQYF. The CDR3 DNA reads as TGTGCCAGCAGACTCGGACTAGCGGGGCAAGAGACCCAGTACTTC.

CDR3 in amino acids: CASSTEVNTEAFF. The CDR3 region has the DNA TGTGCCAGTAGTACGGAAGTGAACACTGAAGCTTTCTTT. V is TRBV19 and J is TRBJ1-1; D is ambiguous. V gave up 4 bases and J gave up 0 bases, with 6 bases separating them. Germline loops: CDR1 LNHDA, CDR2 SQIVND (reference sequence). The CDR3 loop spans 13 amino acids.

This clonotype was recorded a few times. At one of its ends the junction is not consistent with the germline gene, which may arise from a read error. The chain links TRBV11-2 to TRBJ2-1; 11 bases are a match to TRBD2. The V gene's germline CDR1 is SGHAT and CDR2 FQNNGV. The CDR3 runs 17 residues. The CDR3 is CASSSRLAGGSGNEQLF. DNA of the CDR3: TGTGCCAGCAGCTCCAGATTAGCGGGAGGGTCTGGCAATGAGCAGCTCTTC.

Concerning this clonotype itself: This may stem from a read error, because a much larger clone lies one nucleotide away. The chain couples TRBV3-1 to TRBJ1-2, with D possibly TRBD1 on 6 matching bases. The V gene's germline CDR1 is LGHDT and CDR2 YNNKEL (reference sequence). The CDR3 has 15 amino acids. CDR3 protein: CASSQVSGGALGHTF. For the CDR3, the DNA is TGTGCCAGCAGCCAAGTATCGGGGGGGGCGCTTGGCCACACCTTC.

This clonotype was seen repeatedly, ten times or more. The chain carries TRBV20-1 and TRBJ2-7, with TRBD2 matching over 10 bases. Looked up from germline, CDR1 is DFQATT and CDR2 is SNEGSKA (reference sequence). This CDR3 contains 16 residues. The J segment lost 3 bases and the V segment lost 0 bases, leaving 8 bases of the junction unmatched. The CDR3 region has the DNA TGCAGTGCTAGAGATTTTCGAGCGGGAGGGGACTACGAGCAGTACTTC. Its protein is CSARDFRAGGDYEQYF.

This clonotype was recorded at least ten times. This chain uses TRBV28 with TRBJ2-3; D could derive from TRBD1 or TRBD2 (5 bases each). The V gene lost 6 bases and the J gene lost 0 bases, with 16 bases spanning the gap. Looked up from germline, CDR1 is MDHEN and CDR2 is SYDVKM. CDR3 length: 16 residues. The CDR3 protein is CASSRSGRSSTDTQYF. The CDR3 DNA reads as TGTGCCAGCAGCCGATCAGGGAGATCTAGCACAGATACGCAGTATTTT.

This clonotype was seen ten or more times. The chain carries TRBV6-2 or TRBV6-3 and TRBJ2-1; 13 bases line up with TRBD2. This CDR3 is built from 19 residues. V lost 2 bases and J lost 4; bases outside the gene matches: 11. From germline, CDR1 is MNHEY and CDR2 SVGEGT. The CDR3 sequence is CASSYIPGLAGVGYNEQFF. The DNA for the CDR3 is TGTGCCAGCAGTTACATCCCCGGACTAGCGGGGGTGGGGTACAATGAGCAGTTCTTC.

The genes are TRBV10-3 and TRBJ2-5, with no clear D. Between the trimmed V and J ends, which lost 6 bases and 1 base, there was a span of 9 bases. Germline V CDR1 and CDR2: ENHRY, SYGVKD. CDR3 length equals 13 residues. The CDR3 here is CAISRLVQETQYF. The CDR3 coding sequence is TGTGCCATCAGCAGGCTAGTCCAAGAGACCCAGTACTTC.

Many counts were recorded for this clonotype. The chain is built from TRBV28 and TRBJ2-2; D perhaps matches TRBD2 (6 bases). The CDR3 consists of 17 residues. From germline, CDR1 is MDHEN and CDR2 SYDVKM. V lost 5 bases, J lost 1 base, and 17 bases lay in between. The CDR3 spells CASSPTKGTLNTGELFF. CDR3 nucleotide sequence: TGTGCCAGCAGTCCGACGAAAGGGACTCTGAACACCGGGGAGCTGTTTTTT. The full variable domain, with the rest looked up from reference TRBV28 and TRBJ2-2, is DVKVTQSSRYLVKRTGEKVFLECVQDMDHENMFWYRQDPGLGLRLIYFSYDVKMKEKGDIPEGYSVSREKKERFSLILESASTNQTSMYLCASSPTKGTLNTGELFFGEGSRLTVL.

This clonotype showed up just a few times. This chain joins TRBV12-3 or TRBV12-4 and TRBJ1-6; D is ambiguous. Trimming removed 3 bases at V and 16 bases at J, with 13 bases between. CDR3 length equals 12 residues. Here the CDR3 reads CASSFEGRILHF. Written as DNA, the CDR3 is TGTGCCAGCAGTTTCGAAGGGCGCATTCTCCACTTT.

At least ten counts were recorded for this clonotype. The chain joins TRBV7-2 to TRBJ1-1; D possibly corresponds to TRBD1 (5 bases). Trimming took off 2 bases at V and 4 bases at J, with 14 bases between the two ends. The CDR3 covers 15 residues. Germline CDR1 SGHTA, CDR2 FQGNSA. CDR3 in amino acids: CASSLSQGVGTEAFF. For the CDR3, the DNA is TGTGCCAGCAGCTTATCCCAAGGGGTGGGCACTGAAGCTTTCTTT.

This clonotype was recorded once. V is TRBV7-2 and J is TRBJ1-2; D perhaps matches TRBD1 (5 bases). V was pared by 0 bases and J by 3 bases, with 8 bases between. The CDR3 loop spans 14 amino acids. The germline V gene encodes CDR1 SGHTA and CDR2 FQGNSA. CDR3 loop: CASSLALGDYGYTF. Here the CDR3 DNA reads TGTGCCAGCAGCTTAGCATTAGGGGACTATGGCTACACCTTC.

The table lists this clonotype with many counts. Here the CDR3 reads CSARDLVGLQYF. The CDR3 coding sequence is TGCAGTGCTAGAGATCTAGTCGGACTCCAGTACTTC. The rearrangement joins TRBV20-1 to TRBJ2-5; tentatively, D is TRBD2 (5 bases). Trimming took 0 bases from V and 10 from J, leaving 12 bases between them. Germline loops: CDR1 DFQATT, CDR2 SNEGSKA (reference sequence). CDR3 length: 12 amino acids.

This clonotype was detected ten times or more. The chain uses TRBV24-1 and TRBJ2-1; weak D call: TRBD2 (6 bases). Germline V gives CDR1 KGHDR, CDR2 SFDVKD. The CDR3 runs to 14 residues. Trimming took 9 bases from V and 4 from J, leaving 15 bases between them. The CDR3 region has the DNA TGTGCCACCCGCGGGGAGAGGGGTTACAATGAGCAGTTCTTC. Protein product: CATRGERGYNEQFF.

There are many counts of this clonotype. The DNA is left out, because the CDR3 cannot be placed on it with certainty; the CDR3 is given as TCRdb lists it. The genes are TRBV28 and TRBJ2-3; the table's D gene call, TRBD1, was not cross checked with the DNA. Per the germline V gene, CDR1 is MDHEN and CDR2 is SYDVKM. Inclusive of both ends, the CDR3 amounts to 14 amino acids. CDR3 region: CASSSSRGGDTQYF.

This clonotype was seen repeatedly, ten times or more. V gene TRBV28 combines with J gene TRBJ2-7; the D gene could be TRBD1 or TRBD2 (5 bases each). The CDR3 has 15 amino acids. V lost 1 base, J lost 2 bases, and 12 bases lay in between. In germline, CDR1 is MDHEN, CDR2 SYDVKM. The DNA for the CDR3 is TGTGCCAGCAGTTTATTAGGGGACCGACCCTACGAGCAGTACTTC. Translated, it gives CASSLLGDRPYEQYF.

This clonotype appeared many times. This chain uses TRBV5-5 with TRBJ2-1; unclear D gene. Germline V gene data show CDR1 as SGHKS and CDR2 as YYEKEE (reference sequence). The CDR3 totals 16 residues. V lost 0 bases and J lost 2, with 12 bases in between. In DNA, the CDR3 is TGTGCCAGCAGCTTGGTGGTGGGTGTAGCCTACAATGAGCAGTTCTTC. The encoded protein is CASSLVVGVAYNEQFF.

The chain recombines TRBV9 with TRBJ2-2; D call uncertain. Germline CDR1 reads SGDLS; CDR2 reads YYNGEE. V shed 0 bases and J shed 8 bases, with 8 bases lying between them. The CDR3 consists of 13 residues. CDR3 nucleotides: TGTGCCAGCAGCGTAGGCGTTGGAGGGGAGCTGTTTTTT. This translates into CASSVGVGGELFF.